The clone carrying this T cell receptor (beta chain) is a singleton in its sample. This entry comes from a study of blood T cell repertoires in COVID-19. Looking at the study overall: Nucleic acid was either cDNA or gDNA, and it came from T cells, B-cell-depleted T cells, or PBMCs.

The participants were between about 18 and 90 years old and came from some 23 US areas. The repertoire was sequenced with immunoSEQ multiplex PCR; TCRdb's copy has only in-frame clones and lacks some. In the table there are some 270,000 clones, 80% to 95% of which are singletons. The CDR3 runs 14 residues. V lost 3 bases to trimming and J lost 4 bases, with 9 bases between them. Germline CDR1 and CDR2: LNHDA and SQIVND (reference sequence). This sequence originates from a middle-aged man who had been exposed to COVID-19. The chain couples TRBV19 to TRBJ1-4; D might be TRBD1 (6 bases). Sequencing was carried out using PBMCs or T cells enriched from blood (not recorded which). Here the CDR3 reads CASSMGHLNEKLFF. CDR3 in DNA: TGTGCCAGTAGTATGGGACACCTTAATGAAAAACTGTTTTTT.